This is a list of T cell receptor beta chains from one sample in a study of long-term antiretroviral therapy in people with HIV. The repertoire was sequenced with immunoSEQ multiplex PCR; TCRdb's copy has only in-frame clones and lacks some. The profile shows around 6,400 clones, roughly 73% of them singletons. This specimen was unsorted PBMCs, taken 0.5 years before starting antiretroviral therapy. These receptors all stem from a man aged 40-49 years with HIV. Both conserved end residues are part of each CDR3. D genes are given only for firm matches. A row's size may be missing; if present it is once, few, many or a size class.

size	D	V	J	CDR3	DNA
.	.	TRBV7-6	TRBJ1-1	CASSLVGRATEAFF	TGTGCCAGCAGCTTAGTGGGCAGGGCCACTGAAGCTTTCTTT
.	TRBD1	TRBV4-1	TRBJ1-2	CASSLRDRVDCTF	TGCGCCAGCAGCCTTCGGGACAGGGTAGATTGCACCTTC
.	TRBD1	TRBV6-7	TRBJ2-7	CASTKEDREYYEQYF	TGTGCCAGCACCAAAGAGGACAGGGAGTACTACGAGCAGTACTTC
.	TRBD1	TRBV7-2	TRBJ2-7	CASSLAPGQGANFYEQYF	TGTGCCAGCAGCTTAGCACCGGGACAGGGGGCGAATTTCTACGAGCAGTACTTC
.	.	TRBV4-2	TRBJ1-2	CASSPTATGRRYGYTF	TGTGCCAGCAGCCCCACCGCCACGGGACGGCGATATGGCTACACCTTC
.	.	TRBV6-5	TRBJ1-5	CASSRNSNQPQHF	TGTGCCAGCAGTCGAAATAGCAATCAGCCCCAGCATTTT
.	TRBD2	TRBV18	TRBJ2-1	CASSPPRTSGVYNEQFF	TGTGCCAGCTCACCCCCCAGGACTAGCGGGGTATACAATGAGCAGTTCTTC
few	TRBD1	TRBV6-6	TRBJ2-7	CASSAGTGSYEQYF	TGTGCCAGCAGCGCCGGGACAGGGTCCTACGAGCAGTACTTC
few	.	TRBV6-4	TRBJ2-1	CASHYRVSSYNEQFF	TGTGCCAGCCACTACAGGGTCAGCTCCTACAATGAGCAGTTCTTC
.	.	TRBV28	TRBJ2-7	CASSPLGVEGNEQYF	TGTGCCAGCAGTCCTTTAGGGGTCGAGGGGAACGAGCAGTACTTC